This T cell receptor (beta chain) was captured by sequencing in a study of Tregs in tolerant kidney transplant recipients. Generated by immunoSEQ multiplex PCR, the TCRdb table keeps only in-frame clones and is missing some. This table has 110,000 or so clones, around 90% appearing once. This CDR3 has 15 residues. Germline V gene sequence: CDR1 SEHNR, CDR2 FQNEAQ (reference sequence). Deletions cut 5 bases from V and 1 base from J, with 12 bases between. The rearrangement links TRBV7-9 to TRBJ1-3, with unresolved D. This sample comprised CD4+ T cells from blood, obtained before the transplant. The receptor comes from a human donor who received a combined kidney and bone marrow transplant. CDR3 loop: CASSPSGISGNTIYF. In DNA form, the CDR3 reads TGTGCCAGCAGCCCCTCGGGGATATCTGGAAACACCATATATTTT.